This T cell receptor beta chain was recovered during a study of shared clonotypes between healthy human individuals. Of note for this clone: Its antigen is still unknown. This specimen includes other DNA sequences encoding the same CDR3.

The assay was carried out at the deep level. Genomic DNA per cell subset filled all wells of several immunoSEQ plates. TCRdb's copy holds only in-frame clones and misses some; the assay was immunoSEQ multiplex PCR. Of some 500,000 clones listed, 79% are singletons. General observations from the study: An effect of sequencing depth on clonotype sharing among donors was expected.

Trimming shortened V by 3 bases and J by 2 bases, and 7 bases separated the two germline ends. The CDR3 spans 13 residues. CDR1 and CDR2 from the germline V gene are SNHLY and FYNNEI. The rearrangement links TRBV2 to TRBJ1-2; TRBD1 might be the D (6 bases). The TCR comes from a woman aged 40 to 50 in good health. Some clones in this sample may be carry-over from other donors' samples. The sequenced sample consisted of PBMCs. The CDR3 DNA reads as TGTGCCAGCAGTGAGCAGGGGAACTATGGCTACACCTTC. Translating it yields CASSEQGNYGYTF.